This T cell receptor (beta chain) was identified during a study of post-analysis software for immune sequencing data. General study points: When patients were compared with controls, 4 or 5 TRBV segments were more frequent, TRBV5-6, TRBV5-1 and TRBV20-1 among them.

This clonotype showed up just once. Its target is not known. One end of the junction is discordant with germline, which a read error may explain. CDR3 size: 13 residues. Germline V lookup: CDR1 SSHAT, CDR2 FNYEAQ (reference sequence). Every TCR beta cDNA library bore unique molecular identifiers. TCRdb reanalysed the PCR reads using MiXCR and keeps one entry per CDR3 protein. The table records roughly 870,000 distinct CDR3 sequences, roughly 58% of them present only once. The sample consisted of blood. The source of this sequence is a girl under 18 with multiple sclerosis. This sequence joins TRBV7-7 and TRBJ2-1; D not certain. This CDR3 reads CASSSSMRNEQFF. CDR3 nucleotides: TGTGCTAGCAGCTCATCCATGAGGAATGAGCAGTTCTTC.